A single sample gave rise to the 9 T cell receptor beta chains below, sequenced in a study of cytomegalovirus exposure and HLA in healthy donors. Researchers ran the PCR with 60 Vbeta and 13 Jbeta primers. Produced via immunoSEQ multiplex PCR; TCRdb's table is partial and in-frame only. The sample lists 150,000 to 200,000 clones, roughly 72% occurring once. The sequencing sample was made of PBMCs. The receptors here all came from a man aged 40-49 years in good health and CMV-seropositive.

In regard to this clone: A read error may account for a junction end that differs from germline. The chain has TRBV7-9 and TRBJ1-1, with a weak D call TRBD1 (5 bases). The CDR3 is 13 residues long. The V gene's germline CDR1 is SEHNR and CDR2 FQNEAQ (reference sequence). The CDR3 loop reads CSSSLPQRGGAFF. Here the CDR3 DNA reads TGTTCCAGCAGCTTGCCCCAAAGGGGTGGGGCTTTCTTT.

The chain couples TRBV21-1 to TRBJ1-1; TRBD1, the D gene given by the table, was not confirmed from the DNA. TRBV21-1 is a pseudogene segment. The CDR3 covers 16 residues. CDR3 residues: CASSPPQARGRTEAFF. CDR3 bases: TGTGCCAGCAGCCCACCGCAGGCCAGGGGGCGGACTGAAGCTTTCTTT.

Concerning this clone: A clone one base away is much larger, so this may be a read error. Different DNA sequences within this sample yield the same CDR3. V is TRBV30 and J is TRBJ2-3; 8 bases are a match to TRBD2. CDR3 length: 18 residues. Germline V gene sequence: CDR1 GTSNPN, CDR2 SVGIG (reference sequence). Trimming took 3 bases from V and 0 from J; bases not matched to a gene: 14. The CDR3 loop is CAWRWGVAGGSSTDTQYF. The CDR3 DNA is TGTGCCTGGAGGTGGGGGGTGGCGGGGGGCTCTAGCACAGATACGCAGTATTTT.

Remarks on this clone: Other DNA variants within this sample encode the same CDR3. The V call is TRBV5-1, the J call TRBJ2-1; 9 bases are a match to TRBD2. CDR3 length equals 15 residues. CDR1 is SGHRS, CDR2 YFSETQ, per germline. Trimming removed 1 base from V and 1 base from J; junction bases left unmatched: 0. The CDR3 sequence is CASSLSGGSYNEQFF. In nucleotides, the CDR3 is TGCGCCAGCAGCTTGAGCGGGGGGTCCTACAATGAGCAGTTCTTC.

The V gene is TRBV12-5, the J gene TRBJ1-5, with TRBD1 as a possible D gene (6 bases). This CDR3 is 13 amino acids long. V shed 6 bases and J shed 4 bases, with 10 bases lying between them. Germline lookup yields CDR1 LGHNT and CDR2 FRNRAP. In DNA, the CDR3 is TGTGCTAGTGGGCCTGACAGGAATCAGCCCCAGCATTTT. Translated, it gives CASGPDRNQPQHF.

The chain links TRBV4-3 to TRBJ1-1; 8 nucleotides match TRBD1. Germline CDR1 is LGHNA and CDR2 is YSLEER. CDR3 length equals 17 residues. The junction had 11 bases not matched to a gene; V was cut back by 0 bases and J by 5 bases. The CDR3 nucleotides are TGCGCCAGCAGCCAAGATAGGCAGGGGGCGATGCAGACTGAAGCTTTCTTT. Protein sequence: CASSQDRQGAMQTEAFF.

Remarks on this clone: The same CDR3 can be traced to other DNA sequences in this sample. The CDR3 region is CASSDGPLAGGSSNTGELFF. The CDR3 region has the DNA TGTGCCAGCAGTGACGGCCCACTAGCGGGGGGCTCCTCAAACACCGGGGAGCTGTTTTTT. This chain connects TRBV6-4 to TRBJ2-2, with 12 nucleotides matching TRBD2. J lost 2 bases, V lost 2 bases, and 12 bases had no gene match. Germline-derived CDR1 and CDR2 are MRHNA and SNTAGT. The CDR3 loop spans 20 amino acids.

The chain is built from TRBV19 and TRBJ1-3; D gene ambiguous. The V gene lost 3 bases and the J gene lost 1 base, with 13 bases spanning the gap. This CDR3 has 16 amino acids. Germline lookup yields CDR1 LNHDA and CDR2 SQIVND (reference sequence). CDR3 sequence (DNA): TGTGCCAGTAGTATGAGTACGTCGGGTTCTGGAAACACCATATATTTT. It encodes CASSMSTSGSGNTIYF. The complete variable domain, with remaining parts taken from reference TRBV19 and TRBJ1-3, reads DGGITQSPKYLFRKEGQNVTLSCEQNLNHDAMYWYRQDPGQGLRLIYYSQIVNDFQKGDIAEGYSVSREKKESFPLTVTSAQKNPTAFYLCASSMSTSGSGNTIYFGEGSWLTVV.

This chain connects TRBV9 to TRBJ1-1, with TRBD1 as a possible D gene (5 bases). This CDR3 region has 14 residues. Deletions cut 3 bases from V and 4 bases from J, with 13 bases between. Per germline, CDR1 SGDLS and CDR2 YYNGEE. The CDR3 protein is CASSATGLATEAFF. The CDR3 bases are TGTGCCAGCAGCGCTACAGGTTTGGCCACTGAAGCTTTCTTT.